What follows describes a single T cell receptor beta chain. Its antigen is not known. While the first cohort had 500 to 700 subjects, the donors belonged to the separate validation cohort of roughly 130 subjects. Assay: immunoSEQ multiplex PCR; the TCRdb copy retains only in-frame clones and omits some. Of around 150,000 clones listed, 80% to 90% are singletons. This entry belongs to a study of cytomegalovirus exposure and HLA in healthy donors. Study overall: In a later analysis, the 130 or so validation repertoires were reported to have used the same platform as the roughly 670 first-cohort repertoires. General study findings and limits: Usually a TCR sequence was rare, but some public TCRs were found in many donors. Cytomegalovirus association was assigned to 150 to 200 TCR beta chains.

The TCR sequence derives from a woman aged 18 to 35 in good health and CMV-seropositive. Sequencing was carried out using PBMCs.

The CDR3 loop is CASSPFEKGGAFF. In DNA, the CDR3 is TGTGCCAGCAGTCCCTTCGAGAAAGGAGGGGCTTTCTTT. This chain uses TRBV6-6 with TRBJ1-1; no definite D call. The V end was cut by 5 bases, the J end by 11 bases, with 18 bases between. CDR3 length equals 13 residues. In germline, CDR1 is MNHNY, CDR2 SVGAGI (reference sequence).